The following is a T cell receptor beta chain sequence with its context. The data stem from a study of blood T cell repertoires in COVID-19. The overall study: PBMCs, B-cell-depleted T cells, or T cells were the source of the cDNA or gDNA that made up the material.

The assay was immunoSEQ multiplex PCR, and TCRdb's table has in-frame clones only and misses some. The table shows 55,000 or so clones, with 87% occurring only once. This CDR3 is built from 13 residues. Germline values: CDR1 MGHDK, CDR2 SYGVNS. V was pared by 1 base and J by 3 bases, with 6 bases between. The gene calls are TRBV25-1 and TRBJ1-2, with D possibly TRBD1 on 5 matching bases. Sequencing used peripheral blood. The sequence derives from a woman aged 55-70 years with COVID-19, enrolled during active disease. In nucleotides, the CDR3 is TGTGCCAGCAGTGAATGGGGGGACTATGGCTACACCTTC. Translation gives CASSEWGDYGYTF.